Below, 10 T cell receptor beta chains from the same sample are listed, as sequenced in a study of CXCR3-negative and CXCR3-positive naive CD8 T cells (dated by TCRdb to the late 2010s). Beyond this particular receptor, the publication reports: Compared with CXCR3-negative naive cells, CXCR3-positive naive cells had TRB CDR3s with higher hydrophobicity (lower Kidera factor 4), lower energy, and higher strength and volume indices.

No antigen has been assigned to these receptors. The sequencer listed for this sample is NextSeq 550. The Human TCR Profiling Kit (MiLaboratory) was used to make UMI-labeled 5' RACE TRB cDNA libraries. After reprocessing by TCRdb, each CDR3 protein sequence is one entry, and no DNA is given. The sample's table lists a count of 90,000 to 100,000 distinct CDR3 sequences. The ten most abundant clones make up less than 1.1% of the sample. Sequencing was performed on naive CXCR3+ CD8+ T cells from blood. The sample's cell subset or site label, in plain terms: CD45RO-CCR7+CD27+CD95- naive CD8+ T cells expressing CXCR3 (TNR3+). Source of these receptors: a human donor in good health. Some clones in this sample may be carry-over from other donors' samples.

The rearrangement joins TRBV7-2 to TRBJ1-3; TCRdb selects TRBD1, and the lack of DNA leaves this call unchecked. In germline, CDR1 is SGHTA, CDR2 FQGNSA. The CDR3 contains 18 residues. The CDR3 here is CASSLVGQGTLAGNTIYF.

V is TRBV7-9 and J is TRBJ2-7; without DNA, the TCRdb call of TRBD1 cannot be checked. CDR1 is SEHNR and CDR2 is FQNEAQ in the germline V gene (reference sequence). This CDR3 is built from 15 residues. CDR3 amino acids: CASSSEGTGPHEQYF. Full variable domain (missing parts from reference TRBV7-9 and TRBJ2-7): DTGVSQNPRHKITKRGQNVTFRCDPISEHNRLYWYRQTLGQGPEFLTYFQNEAQLEKSRLLSDRFSAERPKGSFSTLEIQRTEQGDSAMYLCASSSEGTGPHEQYFGPGTRLTVT.

The V gene is TRBV29-1, the J gene TRBJ2-3; TCRdb's assignment of TRBD2 cannot be checked, as there is no DNA. This CDR3 region has 14 residues. CDR1 and CDR2 from the germline V gene are SQVTM and ANQGSEA. CDR3 amino acids: CSVPSSGGTDTQYF.

The J gene is TRBJ1-4, the V gene TRBV7-9. The CDR3 is 13 residues long. The V gene's germline CDR1 is SEHNR and CDR2 FQNEAQ (reference sequence). This CDR3 is CASRQNPNDKLFF.

The chain uses TRBV4-3 and TRBJ2-1. The CDR3 spans 13 residues. Germline loops: CDR1 LGHNA, CDR2 YSLEER. This CDR3 reads CASSQGLSNEQFF.

The chain has TRBV7-2 and TRBJ2-2; without DNA, the TCRdb call of TRBD1 cannot be checked. Germline V gene sequence: CDR1 SGHTA, CDR2 FQGNSA. This CDR3 has 13 residues. Here the CDR3 reads CASSLEGSMELFF.

The rearrangement links TRBV28 to TRBJ2-7; the D call from TCRdb, TRBD2, cannot be confirmed without DNA. The CDR3 is 15 amino acids. The germline V gene encodes CDR1 MDHEN and CDR2 SYDVKM. CDR3 protein: CASRSPGLIAGEQYF.

The chain has TRBV7-9 and TRBJ2-3; no DNA is available, so the TRBD1 call from TCRdb remains unchecked. The length of the CDR3 is 15 residues. Germline-derived CDR1 and CDR2 are SEHNR and FQNEAQ (reference sequence). CDR3: CASSYGTGDADTQYF.

The V and J genes are TRBV11-3 and TRBJ1-4; TCRdb names TRBD1, which stays unverified in the absence of DNA. The V gene's germline CDR1 is SGHNT and CDR2 YENEEA. The CDR3 runs 20 residues. The CDR3 protein is CASSQTLGTVDFEANEKLFF.

The rearrangement links TRBV7-9 to TRBJ1-5; there is no DNA to check the TCRdb D call of TRBD1. Germline-derived CDR1 and CDR2 are SEHNR and FQNEAQ (reference sequence). The CDR3 sequence is 15 residues long. The CDR3: CASSFGNYSNQPQHF.